This T cell receptor (beta chain) was identified during a study of cytomegalovirus exposure and HLA in healthy donors. Whole-study results and caveats: The study recorded over 150 TCR beta chains that were cytomegalovirus-associated. Analysis performed later found 15,000 or so TCR beta sequences associated with HLA alleles at 0.05 false discovery rate. The classifier reportedly diagnosed cytomegalovirus status with high specificity and sensitivity. The CMV antigen specificity of three CMV-associated chains was confirmed through in vitro analysis.

The germline V and J ends were trimmed by 3 bases and 0 bases, with 12 bases remaining between them. This CDR3 contains 16 residues. Per germline, CDR1 MDHEN and CDR2 SYDVKM. Points on this clone: The target antigen is unknown.

This PCR relied on a set of 60 Vbeta primers and 13 Jbeta primers. Profiling relied on immunoSEQ multiplex PCR, and the TCRdb table lists in-frame clones only, not all of them. The profile shows under 200,000 clones, about 64% of them singletons. This TCR came from a man aged 50 or older in good health and CMV-seronegative. The chain combines TRBV28 with TRBJ1-5; D gene unclear. The sequenced sample was PBMCs. CDR3 sequence reads: CASSFEQIYSNQPQHF. The CDR3 nucleotides read TGTGCCAGCAGTTTCGAACAGATTTATAGCAATCAGCCCCAGCATTTT.